The clone carrying this T cell receptor (beta chain) has more than one count but fewer than ten. One entry per CDR3 protein results from TCRdb running MiXCR on the 5' RACE reads. Found here are some 560,000 distinct CDR3 sequences, around 16% of them singletons; the top ten hold approximately 15%. The data belong to a study of T cells after yellow fever vaccination. From germline, CDR1 is LNHDA and CDR2 SQIVND (reference sequence). V shed 4 bases, J shed 5 bases, and the junction held 10 bases outside the gene matches. The CDR3 is 17 amino acids. The source of this sequence is a man younger than 30 who received the YFV17D yellow fever vaccine. This chain joins TRBV19 and TRBJ2-1; 11 positions agree with TRBD2. The sequencing used PBMCs, collected around 5 days after the first yellow fever vaccination. The CDR3 nucleotides read TGTGCCAGTAGTACACAAACCGGGACTAGCGGTGACAATGAGCAGTTCTTC. This gives the protein CASSTQTGTSGDNEQFF.